This T cell receptor beta chain comes out of a study of blood T cell repertoires in COVID-19 (dated by TCRdb to the early 2020s). A note on the overall study: Collaborator samples came from the United States, Italy and Spain and covered acute and convalescent phases of COVID-19. The material from the prospective study consisted of cDNA or gDNA derived from T cells, B-cell-depleted T cells, or PBMCs. The dataset comprised deeply sampled blood TCRbeta repertoires from subjects exposed to, actively infected with, or recovered from COVID-19. The repertoires were released in a freely available public database meant as a resource for research on the immune response to SARS-CoV-2. The samples were drawn from the first 160 participants of the ongoing ImmuneRACE study and from 1,254 subjects provided by 6 global collaborators. Sample metadata almost always included a de-identified subject ID, COVID-19 status, age in years and sex. Where HLA class I and class II types were available, the types were taken from metadata supplied by the sample provider, not from assay-based typing.

Overall results and qualifications from the work: How much clinical and demographic metadata was included differed by source and by participant, and the metadata was provided uncurated.

The immunoSEQ Assay, a bias-controlled multiplex PCR, was used to amplify TCRbeta CDR3 regions from genomic DNA. As for the authors' bioinformatics: Within the assay, amplification of reference gene primers was used to estimate how many nucleated cells each sample contained. To quantify the absolute abundance of each unique TCRbeta CDR3 rearrangement, sequence reads were collapsed and filtered. Productive Simpson clonality was computed per sample as the square root of Simpson's diversity index over productive rearrangements. TCRdb retrieved this table from immuneACCESS and kept in-frame rearrangements only. Not all clones are present; in checked studies, unresolved V genes account for under half, and no reason is known for the remainder. That table supplies the V and J calls and clone size; D and trimming were determined from the DNA. Counted in this sample were hundreds of thousands of clones; 80% to 85% of them appeared once. More than 4% of the sample lies in the top ten.

Participants in the prospective study were aged 18 to 89 years, lived in 20 to 25 United States geographic areas, and enrolled through a virtual design. In the prospective study, participants were assigned to cohorts based on the clinical history participants reported in a screening survey and a study questionnaire. A participant counted as exposed if, within 2 weeks of entering the study, that participant had been in contact with someone who had a PCR-confirmed or clinician-diagnosed COVID-19 case. In the prospective study, mobile phlebotomists collected whole blood, serum and a nasopharyngeal or oropharyngeal swab from each participant. Participants in the prospective study had the option to provide additional blood draws and questionnaires over a 2-month period. Before DNA extraction, prospective study blood samples were shipped either frozen or at room temperature. The CDR3 has 16 amino acids, counting the end cysteine and phenylalanine. Only the CDR3 portion is preserved as DNA: 48 bases, with reading frame beginning at the first base. The germline V gene yields SGDLS for CDR1 and YYNGEE for CDR2. Relative to germline, V is 0 bases shorter and J is 10 bases shorter, with 20 bases between their ends.

Remarks on this clone: Its antigen target is currently unknown. There are no base qualities to consult, and no much larger clone falls within one base.

In this chain, TRBV9 is recombined with TRBJ2-1, with a tentative D gene TRBD1 over 6 matching bases. This clonotype was obtained from a middle-aged man who had been exposed to COVID-19. The specimen sequenced was PBMCs or T cells enriched from blood (not recorded which). Here the CDR3 is given as CASSVGNSLVGGEQFF. The DNA reads as follows: TGTGCCAGCAGCGTAGGAAATTCACTAGTTGGGGGCGAGCAGTTCTTC. Where the CDR3 stops, the reference TRBV9 and TRBJ2-1 genes take over; the full variable domain is DSGVTQTPKHLITATGQRVTLRCSPRSGDLSVYWYQQSLDQGLQFLIQYYNGEERAKGNILERFSAQQFPDLHSELNLSSLELGDSALYFCASSVGNSLVGGEQFFGPGTRLTVL.